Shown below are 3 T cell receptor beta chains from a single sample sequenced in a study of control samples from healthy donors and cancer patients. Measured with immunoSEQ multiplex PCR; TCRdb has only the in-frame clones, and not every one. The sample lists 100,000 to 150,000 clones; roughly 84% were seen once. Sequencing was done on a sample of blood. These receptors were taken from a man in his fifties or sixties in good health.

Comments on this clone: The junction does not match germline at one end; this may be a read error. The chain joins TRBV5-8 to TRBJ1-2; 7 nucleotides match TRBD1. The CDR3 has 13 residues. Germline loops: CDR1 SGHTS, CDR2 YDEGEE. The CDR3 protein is CASSRRDRSTIAF. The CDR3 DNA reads TGTGCCAGCAGCCGCCGGGACAGATCAACTATCGCCTTC.

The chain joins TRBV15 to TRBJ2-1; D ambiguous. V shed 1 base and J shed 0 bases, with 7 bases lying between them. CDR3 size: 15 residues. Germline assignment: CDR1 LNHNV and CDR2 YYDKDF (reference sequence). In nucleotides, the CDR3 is TGTGCCACCAGCAGAGGGACGGGCTCCTACAATGAGCAGTTCTTC. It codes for CATSRGTGSYNEQFF. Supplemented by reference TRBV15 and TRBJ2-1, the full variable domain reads DAMVIQNPRYQVTQFGKPVTLSCSQTLNHNVMYWYQQKSSQAPKLLFHYYDKDFNNEADTPDNFQSRRPNTSFCFLDIRSPGLGDTAMYLCATSRGTGSYNEQFFGPGTRLTVL.

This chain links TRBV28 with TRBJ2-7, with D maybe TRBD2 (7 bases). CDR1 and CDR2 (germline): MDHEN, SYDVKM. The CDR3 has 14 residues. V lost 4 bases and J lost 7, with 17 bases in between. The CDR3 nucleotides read TGTGCCAGCAGTTCCCCGGGGGGCACGCAAGAGCAGTACTTC. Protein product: CASSSPGGTQEQYF.